The rows below give T cell receptor beta chains drawn from one sample of a study of blood T cell repertoires in COVID-19. Profiling relied on immunoSEQ multiplex PCR, and the TCRdb table lists in-frame clones only, not all of them. The repertoire includes about 190,000 clones, 90% of them detected once, and 0.62% sits in the top ten. Sequencing used peripheral blood. These receptor sequences come from a man aged 45-65 years with acute or convalescent COVID-19. CDR3s include the opening cysteine and the closing phenylalanine or tryptophan. The D gene is left open where the match is weak. A row's size may be missing; if present it is once, few, many or a size class.

j_call: TRBJ1-1; v_call: TRBV29-1; d_call: -; clone_size: -; cdr3_nt: TGCAGCTTTAACAGGGTAGGGACTGAAGCTTTCTTT; cdr3_aa: CSFNRVGTEAFF
j_call: TRBJ2-3; v_call: TRBV5-6; d_call: -; clone_size: -; cdr3_nt: TGTGCCAGCAGCTTGATCCCCGGACAGTCCACAGATACGCAGTATTTT; cdr3_aa: CASSLIPGQSTDTQYF
j_call: TRBJ2-2; v_call: TRBV7-6; d_call: -; clone_size: -; cdr3_nt: TGTGCCAGCAGCTTACAGGGGCTGAGCACCGGGGAGCTGTTTTTT; cdr3_aa: CASSLQGLSTGELFF
j_call: TRBJ1-1; v_call: TRBV5-1; d_call: -; clone_size: -; cdr3_nt: TGCGCCAGCAGCCCAGGGGCCACTGAAGCTTTCTTT; cdr3_aa: CASSPGATEAFF
j_call: TRBJ1-4; v_call: TRBV12-3/TRBV12-4; d_call: -; clone_size: -; cdr3_nt: TGTGCCAGCAGACACGGACAAGGGGAAAAACTGTTTTTT; cdr3_aa: CASRHGQGEKLFF
j_call: TRBJ1-2; v_call: TRBV27; d_call: TRBD1; clone_size: -; cdr3_nt: TGTGCCAGCAATCCTACAGGGGGGCACGGCTATGGCTACACCTTC; cdr3_aa: CASNPTGGHGYGYTF
j_call: TRBJ2-5; v_call: TRBV23-1; d_call: -; clone_size: -; cdr3_nt: TGCGCCAGCAGTCATCACCTAGCGAGGCAAGAGACCCAGTACTTC; cdr3_aa: CASSHHLARQETQYF
j_call: TRBJ1-2; v_call: TRBV6-5; d_call: -; clone_size: -; cdr3_nt: TGTGCCAGCACGGGAGGGAACTATGGCTACACCTTC; cdr3_aa: CASTGGNYGYTF
j_call: TRBJ2-7; v_call: TRBV11-2; d_call: -; clone_size: -; cdr3_nt: TGTGCCAGCAGCCTCGGGACAAACTACGAGCAGTACTTC; cdr3_aa: CASSLGTNYEQYF
j_call: TRBJ2-1; v_call: TRBV28; d_call: TRBD2; clone_size: -; cdr3_nt: TGTGCCAGCAGTCCCGCGGGGGGGCCGAGGAATGAGCAGTTCTTC; cdr3_aa: CASSPAGGPRNEQFF
j_call: TRBJ2-2; v_call: TRBV24-1; d_call: -; clone_size: -; cdr3_nt: TGTGCCACCATGGGGGCTGGCACCGGGGAGCTGTTTTTT; cdr3_aa: CATMGAGTGELFF
j_call: TRBJ1-2; v_call: TRBV6-5; d_call: -; clone_size: -; cdr3_nt: TGTGCCAGCAGTCGCCGGGGGGACTATGGCTACACCTTC; cdr3_aa: CASSRRGDYGYTF
j_call: TRBJ2-5; v_call: TRBV7-9; d_call: TRBD1; clone_size: -; cdr3_nt: TGTGCCAGCAGCTTAGCGGACAGGGGGTCGGAAGAGACCCAGTACTTC; cdr3_aa: CASSLADRGSEETQYF
j_call: TRBJ1-2; v_call: TRBV30; d_call: -; clone_size: -; cdr3_nt: TGTGCCTGGAGCCTAAGTGTGGGACAAACTAACTATGGCTACACCTTC; cdr3_aa: CAWSLSVGQTNYGYTF
j_call: TRBJ2-1; v_call: TRBV2; d_call: TRBD2; clone_size: -; cdr3_nt: TGTGCCAGCAGTGAATTGAGCGGGGGGGCGAGGAATGAGCAGTTCTTC; cdr3_aa: CASSELSGGARNEQFF
j_call: TRBJ1-1; v_call: TRBV24-1; d_call: -; clone_size: -; cdr3_nt: TGTGCCACCAGTGCCCTCGGGGGGCAACCCCGGGGAGCTTTCTTT; cdr3_aa: CATSALGGQPRGAFF
j_call: TRBJ2-2; v_call: TRBV10-2; d_call: -; clone_size: -; cdr3_nt: TGCGCCAGCAGCCCTGGGGGGGCGCCCGCCGGGGAGCTGTTTTTT; cdr3_aa: CASSPGGAPAGELFF
j_call: TRBJ2-5; v_call: TRBV5-6; d_call: -; clone_size: -; cdr3_nt: TGTGCCAGCAATAACAGGGTTGTAGAAGAGACCCAGTACTTC; cdr3_aa: CASNNRVVEETQYF
j_call: TRBJ1-4; v_call: TRBV18; d_call: -; clone_size: -; cdr3_nt: TGTGCCAGCTCACCGACGGGAGTTGAAAAACTGTTTTTT; cdr3_aa: CASSPTGVEKLFF
j_call: TRBJ2-1; v_call: TRBV9; d_call: TRBD2; clone_size: -; cdr3_nt: TGTGCCAGCAGCGTAGTAGCGGGAGGCTACAATGAGCAGTTCTTC; cdr3_aa: CASSVVAGGYNEQFF
j_call: TRBJ2-3; v_call: TRBV19; d_call: -; clone_size: few; cdr3_nt: TGTGCCAGTAGGCACCGGGACTTTTCAGATACGCAGTATTTT; cdr3_aa: CASRHRDFSDTQYF
j_call: TRBJ2-4; v_call: TRBV30; d_call: -; clone_size: -; cdr3_nt: TGTGCCTGGAGTGTACCCTTTCAGGGTGCCAAAAACATTCAGTACTTC; cdr3_aa: CAWSVPFQGAKNIQYF
j_call: TRBJ1-5; v_call: TRBV11-3; d_call: -; clone_size: -; cdr3_nt: TGTGCCAGCAGCTTTATTAGACAACGGAACGGCAATCAGCCCCAGCATTTT; cdr3_aa: CASSFIRQRNGNQPQHF
j_call: TRBJ1-6; v_call: TRBV5-1; d_call: -; clone_size: -; cdr3_nt: TGCGCCAGCAGCTTGGACAGAATCCCAAATTCACCCCTCCACTTT; cdr3_aa: CASSLDRIPNSPLHF
j_call: TRBJ2-5; v_call: TRBV6-6; d_call: -; clone_size: -; cdr3_nt: TGTGCCAGCAGTTATAGGGGACAAGAGACCCAGTACTTC; cdr3_aa: CASSYRGQETQYF
j_call: TRBJ1-5; v_call: TRBV28; d_call: -; clone_size: -; cdr3_nt: TGTGCCAGCAGGAAAACGAAGGGAGGGGACGGTCAGCCCCAGCATTTT; cdr3_aa: CASRKTKGGDGQPQHF
j_call: TRBJ2-2; v_call: TRBV10-3; d_call: TRBD2; clone_size: -; cdr3_nt: TGTGCCATCGCTAGCGGGAGAGGCACCGGGGAGCTGTTTTTT; cdr3_aa: CAIASGRGTGELFF
j_call: TRBJ1-6; v_call: TRBV19; d_call: TRBD1; clone_size: -; cdr3_nt: TGTGCCAGTAGTAAAATACAGGGGGAATATTCACCCCTCCACTTT; cdr3_aa: CASSKIQGEYSPLHF
j_call: TRBJ2-6; v_call: TRBV7-2; d_call: -; clone_size: -; cdr3_nt: TGTGCCAGCAGCTTCCCGGGACTTAGCTCTGGGGCCAACGTCCTGACTTTC; cdr3_aa: CASSFPGLSSGANVLTF